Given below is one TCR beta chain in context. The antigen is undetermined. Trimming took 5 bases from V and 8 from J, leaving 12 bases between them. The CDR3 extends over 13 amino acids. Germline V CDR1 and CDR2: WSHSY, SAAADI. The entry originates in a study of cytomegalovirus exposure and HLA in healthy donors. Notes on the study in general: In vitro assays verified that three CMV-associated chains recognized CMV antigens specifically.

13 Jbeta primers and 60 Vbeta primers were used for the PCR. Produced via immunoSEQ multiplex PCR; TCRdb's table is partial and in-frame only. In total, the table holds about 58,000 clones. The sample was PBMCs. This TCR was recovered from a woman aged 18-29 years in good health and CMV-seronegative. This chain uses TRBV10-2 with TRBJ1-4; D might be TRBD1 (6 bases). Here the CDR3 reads CASSTGFGEKLFF. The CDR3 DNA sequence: TGCGCCAGCAGTACAGGGTTCGGCGAAAAACTGTTTTTT.